This passage covers 5 T cell receptor beta chains from one sample sequenced in a study of cytomegalovirus exposure and HLA in healthy donors. Both 60 Vbeta primers and 13 Jbeta primers went into the PCR. TCRdb's table, derived via immunoSEQ multiplex PCR, lists solely in-frame clones and lacks some. Of tens of thousands of clones listed, approximately 80% were seen once; the top ten hold around 25%. Sequencing was performed on PBMCs. Receptors originate from a woman aged 45-65 years in good health and CMV-seropositive.

The chain carries TRBV2 and TRBJ2-7, with TRBD2 matching over 10 bases. This CDR3 contains 14 residues. J lost 5 bases, V lost 5 bases, and 6 bases had no gene match. CDR1 is SNHLY, CDR2 FYNNEI, per germline. The CDR3 DNA reads as TGTGCCAGCAGTTTTCTAGCGGGAGCGAACGAGCAGTACGTC. Its translation: CASSFLAGANEQYV.

This rearrangement joins TRBV18 to TRBJ2-5; 9 bases line up with TRBD1. The germline V gene encodes CDR1 KGHSH and CDR2 LQKENI. The CDR3 has 14 amino acids. V was clipped by 3 bases and J by 5 bases; unmatched bases: 4. The CDR3, as DNA: TGTGCCAGCTCACCGGGGACAGGGTCGGAGACCCAGTACTTC. Protein sequence: CASSPGTGSETQYF.

V usage is TRBV9 and J usage is TRBJ1-2; TRBD1 is a possible D gene (6 bases). Trimming stripped 3 bases from V and 4 bases from J, with 16 bases between. The CDR3 is 15 residues long. Germline V gene sequence: CDR1 SGDLS, CDR2 YYNGEE. The DNA for the CDR3 is TGTGCCAGCAGCGCAAGTGTGGGGGCGACCTATGGCTACACCTTC. Translating it yields CASSASVGATYGYTF.

The chain has TRBV2 and TRBJ2-7; 8 bases are shared with TRBD1. Germline trimming cut 5 bases from V and 0 bases from J; bases unmatched to any gene: 3. CDR3 length equals 14 residues. From germline, CDR1 is SNHLY and CDR2 FYNNEI. Written as DNA, the CDR3 is TGTGCCAGCAGTACAGGGGGAGGCTCCTACGAGCAGTACGTC. Translating it yields CASSTGGGSYEQYV.

The chain uses TRBV9 and TRBJ1-2, with TRBD1 identical over 10 bases. Per the germline V gene, CDR1 is SGDLS and CDR2 is YYNGEE. This CDR3 is built from 16 residues. With V trimmed by 0 bases and J by 4 bases, 6 bases remained unmatched. The CDR3: CASSVEGQGRAYGYTF. The CDR3 DNA is TGTGCCAGCAGCGTAGAGGGACAGGGGCGGGCCTATGGCTACACCTTC.